These 30 T cell receptor beta chains were all obtained from the same sample, sequenced in a study of cytomegalovirus exposure and HLA in healthy donors. The PCR employed 60 Vbeta primers together with 13 Jbeta primers. The method was immunoSEQ multiplex PCR; TCRdb's version includes in-frame clones alone and lacks a portion of them. There are roughly 97,000 clones in the sample; over 60% occur only once, and roughly 4.9% lies in the top ten. The sequenced sample consisted of PBMCs. These receptors all come from a woman younger than 30 in good health and CMV-seropositive.

The chain recombines TRBV29-1 with TRBJ2-7, with 7 bases matching TRBD1. The V segment lost 8 bases and the J segment 2 bases; nucleotides outside the gene matches: 9. Germline assignment: CDR1 SQVTM and CDR2 ANQGSEA. The CDR3 is made up of 13 amino acids. The CDR3 DNA reads TGCAGCACCCAAGGGCAGGGGGCCTACGAGCAGTACTTC. Translation: CSTQGQGAYEQYF.

This chain links TRBV30 with TRBJ2-1; TRBD2 aligns across 9 bases. The germline CDR1 and CDR2 sequences are GTSNPN and SVGIG (reference sequence). V lost 5 bases, J lost 4 bases, and 12 bases stayed unmatched. The CDR3 sequence is 16 residues long. The CDR3 bases are TGTGCCTGGGAGGGCCCAGGCGGGAGGGGTTACAATGAGCAGTTCTTC. Its protein is CAWEGPGGRGYNEQFF.

V is TRBV6-1 and J is TRBJ1-5, with D perhaps matching TRBD1 (5 bases). Germline values: CDR1 MNHNS, CDR2 SASEGT. The CDR3 extends over 14 amino acids. The V end was cut by 8 bases, the J end by 3 bases, with 14 bases between. The CDR3 DNA follows: TGTGCCAGCCAGAACGGGGGGGACAATCAGCCCCAGCATTTT. Amino acid sequence: CASQNGGDNQPQHF.

The chain has TRBV5-8 and TRBJ2-2, with 7 bases aligning to TRBD1. J was trimmed by 4 bases and V by 3 bases; bases with no gene match: 9. Germline CDR1 reads SGHTS; CDR2 reads YDEGEE. This CDR3 spans 16 amino acids. The CDR3 loop is CASSSDRARGTGELFF. DNA of the CDR3: TGTGCCAGCAGCTCCGACAGGGCCAGGGGCACCGGGGAGCTGTTTTTT.

This sequence joins TRBV25-1 and TRBJ2-6; the match to TRBD2 covers 9 bases. With 1 base clipped from V and 0 bases from J, the junction kept 4 bases outside the gene matches. The CDR3 consists of 18 residues. Per germline, CDR1 MGHDK and CDR2 SYGVNS. This CDR3 reads CASSEWTSEYSGANVLTF. CDR3 nucleotide sequence: TGTGCCAGCAGTGAATGGACTAGCGAGTACTCTGGGGCCAACGTCCTGACTTTC.

The chain carries TRBV7-9 and TRBJ2-1; D might be TRBD1 (6 bases). The germline CDR1 and CDR2 sequences are SEHNR and FQNEAQ (reference sequence). The V gene lost 4 bases and the J gene lost 7 bases, with 20 bases spanning the gap. This CDR3 spans 16 amino acids. CDR3 sequence (DNA): TGTGCCAGCAGCTATACGCAGGGGCGGGTAAGGAATGAGCAGTTCTTC. Its protein is CASSYTQGRVRNEQFF.

This rearrangement joins TRBV29-1 to TRBJ2-7; D is perhaps TRBD1 (5 bases). Germline CDR1 SQVTM, CDR2 ANQGSEA. The CDR3 loop spans 12 amino acids. Trimming cost V 1 base and J 4 bases, with 8 bases left between them. CDR3 amino acids: CSVEGQSYEQYF. The CDR3 nucleotides are TGCAGCGTTGAAGGACAGTCTTACGAGCAGTACTTC.

This rearrangement joins TRBV20-1 to TRBJ2-7; D gene ambiguous. V was pared by 0 bases and J by 6 bases, with 6 bases between. The CDR3 loop spans 11 amino acids. From germline, CDR1 is DFQATT and CDR2 SNEGSKA (reference sequence). For the CDR3, the DNA is TGCAGTGCTAGAGACCTAGGCGAGCAGTACTTC. Translation gives CSARDLGEQYF.

CDR3 DNA sequence: TGTGCCAGTCAGGGGGCGCCCGACTATGGCTACACCTTC. Its translation: CASQGAPDYGYTF. The rearrangement links TRBV13 to TRBJ1-2; TRBD1 matches at 8 bases. J gave up 3 bases and V 9 bases, and 6 bases lay outside the gene matches. The CDR3 is 13 amino acids. Germline assignment: CDR1 PRHDT and CDR2 FYEKMQ (reference sequence).

The chain recombines TRBV30 with TRBJ2-7; tentative D call: TRBD1 (5 bases). V was shortened by 5 bases and J by 4 bases, with 15 bases between the two germline ends. The CDR3 length is 13 residues. Germline V gives CDR1 GTSNPN, CDR2 SVGIG (reference sequence). CDR3 DNA sequence: TGTGCCTGGGGGTGGGGCTCCACATACGAGCAGTACTTC. This translates into CAWGWGSTYEQYF.

The chain links TRBV27 to TRBJ2-7; the D gene is possibly TRBD1 (5 bases). The CDR3 extends over 15 amino acids. Germline CDR1 and CDR2: MNHEY and SMNVEV (reference sequence). The germline V and J ends were trimmed by 8 bases and 4 bases, with 21 bases remaining between them. CDR3 protein: CASARTDTRMYEQYF. The CDR3 DNA sequence: TGTGCCAGCGCGAGAACGGACACCCGGATGTACGAGCAGTACTTC.

CDR3 bases: TGTGCCAGTAGCCCCGGGTCTACATGGGAGCAGTACTTC. Translating gives CASSPGSTWEQYF. This rearrangement joins TRBV19 to TRBJ2-7; D is unresolved. CDR3 length: 13 amino acids. Germline assignment: CDR1 LNHDA and CDR2 SQIVND (reference sequence). Deletions cut 6 bases from V and 7 bases from J, with 16 bases between.

The rearrangement links TRBV6-5 to TRBJ2-7, with a possible D match to TRBD1 (6 bases). This CDR3 is built from 12 residues. Germline CDR1 MNHEY, CDR2 SVGAGI. V lost 5 bases and J 3 bases, leaving 8 bases between the germline ends. The CDR3, as DNA: TGTGCCAGCAGTCAGGGGAGCTACGAGCAGTACTTC. Amino acid sequence: CASSQGSYEQYF.

The rearrangement uses TRBV5-1 and TRBJ2-1; D might be TRBD1 (5 bases). This CDR3 contains 14 residues. Germline CDR1 reads SGHRS; CDR2 reads YFSETQ. Trimming cost V 0 bases and J 6 bases, with 10 bases left between them. The CDR3: CASSLGQGPNEQFF. CDR3 in DNA: TGCGCCAGCAGCTTGGGGCAGGGCCCCAATGAGCAGTTCTTC.

The V call is TRBV5-1, the J call TRBJ2-3, with 9 bases aligning to TRBD2. Per the germline V gene, CDR1 is SGHRS and CDR2 is YFSETQ. This CDR3 spans 15 amino acids. V lost 3 bases to trimming and J lost 2 bases; unmatched junction nucleotides: 4. CDR3 loop: CASSSLAGITDTQYF. DNA for the CDR3: TGCGCCAGCAGCTCCCTAGCGGGGATCACAGATACGCAGTATTTT. The complete variable domain, with remaining parts taken from reference TRBV5-1 and TRBJ2-3, reads KAGVTQTPRYLIKTRGQQVTLSCSPISGHRSVSWYQQTPGQGLQFLFEYFSETQRNKGNFPGRFSGRQFSNSRSEMNVSTLELGDSALYLCASSSLAGITDTQYFGPGTRLTVL.

The chain carries TRBV7-6 and TRBJ1-1, with D maybe TRBD1 (5 bases). The germline V and J ends were trimmed by 5 bases and 0 bases, with 10 bases remaining between them. Germline CDR1 SGHVS, CDR2 FNYEAQ. This CDR3 is 14 amino acids long. The chain's CDR3 is CASSRGDLNTEAFF. DNA for the CDR3: TGTGCCAGCAGCCGGGGGGATCTGAACACTGAAGCTTTCTTT.

This clone was seen only a few times. The chain uses TRBV7-2 and TRBJ2-7; D is possibly TRBD1 (5 bases). The CDR3 loop spans 13 amino acids. Germline V gene lookup returns CDR1 SGHTA and CDR2 FQGNSA. V was clipped by 2 bases and J by 9 bases, with 14 bases between them. CDR3 protein: CASSLFDSERQYF. CDR3 nucleotide sequence: TGTGCCAGCAGCTTATTCGACAGCGAGCGGCAGTACTTC.

The chain employs TRBV5-6 and TRBJ1-2, with 9 bases fitting TRBD1. The V segment lost 3 bases and the J segment 8 bases; nucleotides outside the gene matches: 8. The CDR3 has 14 residues. Germline V gene data show CDR1 as SGHDT and CDR2 as YYEEEE. The CDR3 region has the DNA TGTGCCAGCAGCTATGGGACAGGGACTACCGGCTACACCTTC. Residues: CASSYGTGTTGYTF. Drawing the rest from reference TRBV5-6 and TRBJ1-2, the complete variable domain is DAGVTQSPTHLIKTRGQQVTLRCSPKSGHDTVSWYQQALGQGPQFIFQYYEEEERQRGNFPDRFSGHQFPNYSSELNVNALLLGDSALYLCASSYGTGTTGYTFGSGTRLTVV.

The chain is built from TRBV29-1 and TRBJ1-4; D possibly corresponds to TRBD1 (5 bases). The CDR3 loop spans 12 amino acids. Trimming pared 1 base from V and 7 bases from J, leaving 7 bases between. Germline CDR1 and CDR2: SQVTM and ANQGSEA. This CDR3 reads CSVEGGSEKLFF. The CDR3 coding sequence is TGCAGCGTTGAAGGGGGCAGTGAAAAACTGTTTTTT.

The rearrangement links TRBV18 to TRBJ1-1; 9 nucleotides match TRBD1. Germline CDR1 is KGHSH and CDR2 is LQKENI. The CDR3 has 18 amino acids. Germline trimming cut 3 bases from V and 0 bases from J; bases unmatched to any gene: 11. The CDR3 here is CASSPAGQGLGVNTEAFF. As DNA, the CDR3 is TGTGCCAGCTCACCTGCCGGACAGGGGTTGGGGGTGAACACTGAAGCTTTCTTT.

Points on this clone: Other DNA sequences in this sample translate to the same CDR3. The chain uses TRBV19 and TRBJ2-1; 10 bases match TRBD2. The CDR3 covers 14 residues. The germline CDR1 and CDR2 sequences are LNHDA and SQIVND (reference sequence). Trimming took 8 bases from V and 7 from J; bases not matched to a gene: 8. CDR3 in DNA: TGTGCCAGTGGAATAGCGGGAGGAGGGAATGAGCAGTTCTTC. Residues: CASGIAGGGNEQFF.

The gene calls are TRBV19 and TRBJ1-1, with D tentatively TRBD1 (6 bases). The CDR3 consists of 18 residues. CDR1 and CDR2 (germline): LNHDA, SQIVND (reference sequence). V was pared by 5 bases and J by 0 bases, with 22 bases between. The CDR3 nucleotides read TGTGCCAGTAGTCCCCCCCTGGGACACCCAACCATGAACACTGAAGCTTTCTTT. Amino acid sequence: CASSPPLGHPTMNTEAFF. Variable domain in full (rest from reference TRBV19 and TRBJ1-1): DGGITQSPKYLFRKEGQNVTLSCEQNLNHDAMYWYRQDPGQGLRLIYYSQIVNDFQKGDIAEGYSVSREKKESFPLTVTSAQKNPTAFYLCASSPPLGHPTMNTEAFFGQGTRLTVV.

This clone was picked up one time. The V and J genes are TRBV28 and TRBJ2-7; 9 bases are shared with TRBD1. Germline CDR1 is MDHEN and CDR2 is SYDVKM. The CDR3 runs to 14 residues. J was trimmed by 4 bases and V by 6 bases; bases with no gene match: 7. CDR3 loop: CASSPGTGIYEQYF. The CDR3 DNA reads TGTGCCAGCAGCCCAGGGACAGGGATTTACGAGCAGTACTTC.

This chain joins TRBV5-1 and TRBJ1-4, with 7 bases fitting TRBD1. The CDR3 is made up of 14 amino acids. CDR1 and CDR2 from the germline V gene are SGHRS and YFSETQ. The V gene end was trimmed by 3 bases and the J gene end by 8 bases; junction bases not matched to a gene: 7. This chain's CDR3 is CASSYRGFGEKLFF. The CDR3 region has the DNA TGCGCCAGCAGCTACAGGGGTTTTGGAGAAAAACTGTTTTTT.

V and J are TRBV28 and TRBJ2-5, with 10 bases that match TRBD1. Germline CDR1 MDHEN, CDR2 SYDVKM. The CDR3 is 15 residues long. V was clipped by 5 bases and J by 1 base; unmatched bases: 4. CDR3 protein: CASSAGQGGQETQYF. Here the CDR3 DNA reads TGTGCCAGCAGTGCAGGACAGGGGGGCCAAGAGACCCAGTACTTC.

The CDR3 sequence: CASNWAGPNYGYTF. The CDR3 DNA sequence: TGTGCCAGCAACTGGGCAGGTCCGAACTATGGCTACACCTTC. The V call is TRBV5-6, the J call TRBJ1-2, with unresolved D. The germline CDR1 and CDR2 sequences are SGHDT and YYEEEE. The CDR3 contains 14 residues. Trimming shortened V by 6 bases and J by 2 bases, and 14 bases separated the two germline ends.

The chain carries TRBV11-2 and TRBJ2-1; unclear D gene. Germline V lookup: CDR1 SGHAT, CDR2 FQNNGV. Trimming left V 1 base short and J 5 bases short, with 12 bases between. This CDR3 has 15 residues. The CDR3: CASSLVGGKNNEQFF. In nucleotides, the CDR3 is TGTGCCAGCAGCTTAGTCGGCGGAAAGAACAATGAGCAGTTCTTC.

The rearrangement links TRBV7-2 to TRBJ2-5; 14 bases fit TRBD2. In germline, CDR1 is SGHTA, CDR2 FQGNSA. J lost 4 bases, V lost 8 bases, and 3 bases had no gene match. The CDR3 totals 14 residues. CDR3 sequence (DNA): TGTGCCAGCCGACTAGCGGGAGGGCGAGAGACCCAGTACTTC. It is translated as CASRLAGGRETQYF.

This chain uses TRBV5-1 with TRBJ1-1; tentatively, D is TRBD1 (5 bases). The germline V gene encodes CDR1 SGHRS and CDR2 YFSETQ. The V end was cut by 3 bases, the J end by 1 base, with 10 bases between. There are 14 residues in the CDR3. The CDR3 nucleotides are TGCGCCAGCAGCTATCAGGGCACGAACACTGAAGCTTTCTTT. It codes for CASSYQGTNTEAFF.

This clone has more than one count but fewer than ten. J is TRBJ2-2 and V is TRBV15; 11 bases align to TRBD1. The ends lost 5 bases at V and 5 bases at J; junction bases unmatched: 4. CDR1 and CDR2 from the germline V gene are LNHNV and YYDKDF (reference sequence). This CDR3 region has 15 residues. CDR3 nucleotides: TGTGCCACCAGCCTGGGACAGGGGGAGACCGGGGAGCTGTTTTTT. Translated: CATSLGQGETGELFF.